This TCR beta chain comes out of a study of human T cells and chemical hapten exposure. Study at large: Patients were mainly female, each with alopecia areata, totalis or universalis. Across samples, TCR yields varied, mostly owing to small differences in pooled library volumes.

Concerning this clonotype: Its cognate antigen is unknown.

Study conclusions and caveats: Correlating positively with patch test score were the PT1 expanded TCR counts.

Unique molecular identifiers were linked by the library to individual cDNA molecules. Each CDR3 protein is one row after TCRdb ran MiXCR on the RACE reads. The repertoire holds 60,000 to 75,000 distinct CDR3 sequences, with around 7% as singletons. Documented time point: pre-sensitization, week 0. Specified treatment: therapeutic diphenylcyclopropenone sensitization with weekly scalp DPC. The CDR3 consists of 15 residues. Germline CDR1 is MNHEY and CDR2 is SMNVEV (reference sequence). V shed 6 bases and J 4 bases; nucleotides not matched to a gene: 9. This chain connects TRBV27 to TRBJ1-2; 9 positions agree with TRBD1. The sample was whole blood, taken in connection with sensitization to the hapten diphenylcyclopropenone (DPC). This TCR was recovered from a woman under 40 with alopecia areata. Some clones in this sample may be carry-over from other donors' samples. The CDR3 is CASRDVDRGAYGYTF. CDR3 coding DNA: TGTGCCAGCAGAGACGTGGACAGGGGAGCCTATGGCTACACCTTC.